The entry below gives a single T cell receptor (beta chain) sequence along with its context. Next came a second PCR, run for about 6 to 12 cycles, which used a sample-barcoded 5' primer along with a J-beta primer mix. Each CDR3 protein gets one entry after TCRdb re-called the 5' RACE reads with MiXCR. The table lists over 1.5 million distinct CDR3 sequences, around 48% of them singletons. Healthy Caucasians from Russia aged roughly 6 to 95 served as donors. This record comes from a study of blood T cells in healthy people across ages. Germline CDR1 reads SGHTA; CDR2 reads FQGNSA. The CDR3 totals 17 residues. The trim removed 5 bases at V and 4 bases at J, leaving 15 bases unmatched.

The specimen was blood. This chain links TRBV7-2 with TRBJ2-3, with 7 bases matching TRBD1. This TCR was sampled from a woman aged 40 to 50 in good health. Here the CDR3 reads CASSPRPTGLEADTQYF. CDR3 coding DNA: TGTGCCAGCAGCCCCCGACCGACAGGGTTAGAGGCAGATACGCAGTATTTT. The entire variable domain, with the rest obtained from reference TRBV7-2 and TRBJ2-3, is as follows: GAGVSQSPSNKVTEKGKDVELRCDPISGHTALYWYRQSLGQGLEFLIYFQGNSAPDKSGLPSDRFSAERTGGSVSTLTIQRTQQEDSAVYLCASSPRPTGLEADTQYFGPGTRLTVL.